This TCR beta chain appears in the sequencing data of a study of blood T cell repertoires in COVID-19. Across the study: Sites across the United States, Italy and Spain contributed samples from acute and convalescent COVID-19.

This CDR3 spans 16 amino acids. Trimming shortened V by 0 bases and J by 7 bases, and 15 bases separated the two germline ends. Germline V gives CDR1 LGHNT, CDR2 FRNRAP. As processed by the authors: Amplification of reference gene primers was used by the study to estimate nucleated cell counts. Some clones are missing from TCRdb's copy, which holds only in-frame ones; the method was immunoSEQ multiplex PCR. That table furnishes V, J and clone size, whereas the DNA furnished D and trimming. The repertoire has roughly 290,000 clones, over 80% of them found once; the top ten carry around 4%. The chain is built from TRBV12-5 and TRBJ2-2, with TRBD2 as a possible D gene (6 bases). The clonotype was recovered from a woman in her 50s with active or convalescent COVID-19. Specimen: peripheral blood. CDR3 protein: CASGLVPAVGGGELFF. The CDR3 region has the DNA TGTGCTAGTGGTTTGGTCCCAGCGGTCGGGGGCGGGGAGCTGTTTTTT. Drawing the rest from reference TRBV12-5 and TRBJ2-2, the complete variable domain is DARVTQTPRHKVTEMGQEVTMRCQPILGHNTVFWYRQTMMQGLELLAYFRNRAPLDDSGMPKDRFSAEMPDATLATLKIQPSEPRDSAVYFCASGLVPAVGGGELFFGEGSRLTVL.